This TCR beta chain derives from a study of CD8+ T cells in alopecia areata. Study-wide points: Across lesional scalp, and particularly alopecia totalis/universalis, clonality surpassed that of normal scalp.

RNA extraction and reverse transcription yielded cDNA as sequencing template. Assay used: immunoSEQ multiplex PCR; TCRdb lists only in-frame clones, some missing. The sample consists of some 110,000 clones, around 61% of them appearing once. Points on this clone: Its antigen is as yet unknown.

Cell sorting was applied to PBMCs, and CD4+ and CD8+ T cells were collected. The ends were cut back, 2 bases at V and 9 bases at J, with 11 bases in the middle. Germline values: CDR1 MNHEY, CDR2 SMNVEV (reference sequence). This CDR3 contains 14 residues. Sequenced sample: CD4+ T cells sorted from blood. V is TRBV27 and J is TRBJ1-6; possibly TRBD1 for D (6 bases). The TCR comes from a human donor in good health. CDR3 DNA: TGTGCCAGCAGTTTAGTGGCAGGGGTTTCACCCCTCCACTTT. Translation: CASSLVAGVSPLHF.